A selection of T cell receptor beta chains follows, all from one sample in a study of T cells in Graves' hyperthyroidism and ophthalmopathy. MiXCR, run by TCRdb on the multiplex PCR reads, gives a single entry per CDR3 protein. The table includes a few hundred thousand distinct CDR3 sequences, 15% to 19% detected once. Sequenced input: blood. These TCRs come from a woman aged 18 to 35 with Graves' hyperthyroidism. Each CDR3 is given with its conserved first and last residue. Clone sizes are given selectively: once, few, many, or a class where the clone is expanded.

j_gene: TRBJ2-1
abundance: NA
v_gene: TRBV7-2
CDR3aa: CASSYPRPGGLGDEQFF

j_gene: TRBJ1-5
abundance: many
v_gene: TRBV2
CDR3aa: CASSERKENQPQHF

j_gene: TRBJ2-7
abundance: many
v_gene: TRBV27
CDR3aa: CASSKGEIYEQYF

j_gene: TRBJ1-6
abundance: many
v_gene: TRBV20-1
CDR3aa: CSARFVQGGPLHF

j_gene: TRBJ2-3
abundance: many
v_gene: TRBV7-2
CDR3aa: CASSQGVGRGDTQYF

j_gene: TRBJ1-3
abundance: many
v_gene: TRBV2
CDR3aa: CASSELEVVRNTIYF

j_gene: TRBJ2-7
abundance: few
v_gene: TRBV6-5
CDR3aa: CASSYEGRRTHHYEQYF

j_gene: TRBJ2-5
abundance: NA
v_gene: TRBV29-1
CDR3aa: CSVAGTSGSLVETQYF

j_gene: TRBJ2-3
abundance: many
v_gene: TRBV9
CDR3aa: CASSSPTTDTQYF

j_gene: TRBJ2-1
abundance: many
v_gene: TRBV30
CDR3aa: CACAGGGWNEQFF

j_gene: TRBJ1-1
abundance: many
v_gene: TRBV5-6
CDR3aa: CASSYGTGTLPAFF

j_gene: TRBJ1-2
abundance: many
v_gene: TRBV28
CDR3aa: CASSPADRVLGYTF

j_gene: TRBJ1-1
abundance: many
v_gene: TRBV9
CDR3aa: CASSGLRNTEAFF

j_gene: TRBJ2-5
abundance: many
v_gene: TRBV2
CDR3aa: CASSDPNKLTQYF

j_gene: TRBJ1-2
abundance: many
v_gene: TRBV27
CDR3aa: CASSFNRENYGYTF

j_gene: TRBJ1-5
abundance: many
v_gene: TRBV2
CDR3aa: CASNDPSQPQHF

j_gene: TRBJ1-3
abundance: NA
v_gene: TRBV5-8
CDR3aa: CASSLRGPNPTGNTIYF

j_gene: TRBJ2-5
abundance: few
v_gene: TRBV19
CDR3aa: CASRGGGTRVYF

j_gene: TRBJ2-4
abundance: many
v_gene: TRBV7-8
CDR3aa: CASSSMTGSLSKNIQYF

j_gene: TRBJ2-1
abundance: NA
v_gene: TRBV9
CDR3aa: CASSATSGGFYNEQFF

j_gene: TRBJ1-2
abundance: NA
v_gene: TRBV6-5
CDR3aa: CASSYSKAGGSGYTF

j_gene: TRBJ2-3
abundance: NA
v_gene: TRBV28
CDR3aa: CASSFLRDRGRGTQYF

j_gene: TRBJ1-5
abundance: many
v_gene: TRBV6-1
CDR3aa: CASTRVSNQPQHF

j_gene: TRBJ2-5
abundance: few
v_gene: TRBV4-1
CDR3aa: CASSQDRAGATRGETQYF

j_gene: TRBJ2-5
abundance: many
v_gene: TRBV6-5
CDR3aa: CASSYTSGQKETQYF

j_gene: TRBJ2-7
abundance: many
v_gene: TRBV20-1
CDR3aa: CSARIPGLAAYEQYF

j_gene: TRBJ1-4
abundance: many
v_gene: TRBV12-3/TRBV12-4
CDR3aa: CASSLGTLSGEKLFF

j_gene: TRBJ1-5
abundance: many
v_gene: TRBV19
CDR3aa: CASSAQGDQPQHF

j_gene: TRBJ2-1
abundance: NA
v_gene: TRBV27
CDR3aa: CASSLLPKTAGGYNEQFF

j_gene: TRBJ1-3
abundance: many
v_gene: TRBV6-1
CDR3aa: CASSEALLEGTIYF

j_gene: TRBJ1-2
abundance: many
v_gene: TRBV29-1
CDR3aa: CSVSRQQTNYGYTF

j_gene: TRBJ1-2
abundance: many
v_gene: TRBV11-2
CDR3aa: CASSLVQGADGYTF

j_gene: TRBJ1-6
abundance: many
v_gene: TRBV27
CDR3aa: CASSLYGGYNSPLHF

j_gene: TRBJ1-2
abundance: NA
v_gene: TRBV27
CDR3aa: CASRGQGISLNYGYTF

j_gene: TRBJ1-1
abundance: many
v_gene: TRBV7-9
CDR3aa: CASSLSWEHTEAFF

j_gene: TRBJ2-1
abundance: NA
v_gene: TRBV24-1
CDR3aa: CATSDLQRGSEINEQFF

j_gene: TRBJ1-1
abundance: many
v_gene: TRBV7-2
CDR3aa: CASSLLQGFRTEAFF

j_gene: TRBJ1-2
abundance: NA
v_gene: TRBV7-3
CDR3aa: CASSLSPDRDYGYTF

j_gene: TRBJ1-5
abundance: many
v_gene: TRBV4-1
CDR3aa: CASSQGTEHAYSNQPQHF

j_gene: TRBJ2-2
abundance: many
v_gene: TRBV6-1
CDR3aa: CASSVGQGGTGELFF

j_gene: TRBJ1-2
abundance: many
v_gene: TRBV20-1
CDR3aa: CSARDGKAGYTF

j_gene: TRBJ1-1
abundance: many
v_gene: TRBV7-9
CDR3aa: CASSLRGGGNTEAFF

j_gene: TRBJ2-1
abundance: NA
v_gene: TRBV20-1
CDR3aa: CSARTRTGPSYNEQFF

j_gene: TRBJ2-2
abundance: many
v_gene: TRBV6-1
CDR3aa: CASSDYLAGASVGELFF

j_gene: TRBJ2-3
abundance: many
v_gene: TRBV9
CDR3aa: CASSVSGRVADTQYF

j_gene: TRBJ1-5
abundance: NA
v_gene: TRBV11-2
CDR3aa: CASGLPGQSGQPQHF

j_gene: TRBJ2-3
abundance: many
v_gene: TRBV12-3/TRBV12-4
CDR3aa: CASSLVKAGGSDTQYF

j_gene: TRBJ1-1
abundance: many
v_gene: TRBV18
CDR3aa: CASSQDTLGTEAFF

j_gene: TRBJ2-4
abundance: few
v_gene: TRBV12-3/TRBV12-4
CDR3aa: CASSFGPGGAGNIQYF